This TCR beta chain was sequenced for a study of radiation and T cells in renal cell carcinoma. The CDR3 is made up of 18 amino acids. From germline, CDR1 is LNHDA and CDR2 SQIVND (reference sequence). After removal of 3 bases from V and 1 base from J, the junction contained 11 bases not matched to a gene. Time point indicated: blood 4 weeks post-SBRT, at nephrectomy. The treatment is: 15 Gy SBRT to primary tumor, nephrectomy 4 weeks later. After SBRT, blood was collected at 2 and 4 weeks, plus baseline. The method was immunoSEQ multiplex PCR; TCRdb's version includes in-frame clones alone and lacks a portion of them. The data show about 76,000 clones, with 80% to 90% seen just once and 5.5% to 7% held by the top ten.

The source is a woman aged 70 to 79 with renal cell carcinoma. Specimen: blood, collected from a patient whose treatment included radiotherapy and nephrectomy. The chain is built from TRBV19 and TRBJ2-4, with TRBD1 identical over 8 bases. CDR3 region: CASSMYPDRGSAKNIQYF. In nucleotides, the CDR3 is TGTGCCAGTAGTATGTATCCTGACAGGGGTTCGGCCAAAAACATTCAGTACTTC.